Following are 7 T cell receptor beta chains from one sample sequenced in a study of cytomegalovirus exposure and HLA in healthy donors. 60 Vbeta and 13 Jbeta primers were used in PCR. The assay was immunoSEQ multiplex PCR, and TCRdb's table has in-frame clones only and misses some. The sample has around 210,000 clones; roughly 78% are singletons. The specimen sequenced was PBMCs. These receptors all stem from a boy between 10 and 17 years old in good health and CMV-seronegative.

The V call is TRBV9, the J call TRBJ1-1, with 7 bases that match TRBD1. The germline gives CDR1 SGDLS, CDR2 YYNGEE. Losses at the gene ends were 2 bases for V and 0 bases for J; bases not matched to a gene: 4. This CDR3 has 15 residues. CDR3 in amino acids: CASSVGGGLNTEAFF. The DNA for the CDR3 is TGTGCCAGCAGCGTTGGAGGGGGCTTGAACACTGAAGCTTTCTTT.

This sequence joins TRBV15 and TRBJ2-3, with TRBD2 matching 7 bases. Germline V gene sequence: CDR1 LNHNV, CDR2 YYDKDF (reference sequence). Germline trimming cut 4 bases from V and 0 bases from J; bases unmatched to any gene: 13. This CDR3 has 18 residues. CDR3 sequence (DNA): TGTGCCACCAGCACTGCCCTGGCTAGCGGAACTAGCACAGATACGCAGTATTTT. Translated: CATSTALASGTSTDTQYF.

The rearrangement joins TRBV19 to TRBJ2-7; TRBD1 aligns across 7 bases. V was pared by 5 bases and J by 0 bases, with 4 bases of the junction left unmatched. There are 14 residues in the CDR3. CDR1 is LNHDA, CDR2 SQIVND, per germline (reference sequence). The CDR3 here is CASSSQGSSYEQYF. The CDR3 DNA is TGTGCCAGTAGTTCACAGGGGAGCTCCTACGAGCAGTACTTC.

The V gene is TRBV5-6, the J gene TRBJ2-7; 9 nucleotides line up with TRBD1. This CDR3 contains 11 residues. Germline CDR1 SGHDT, CDR2 YYEEEE. CDR3 region: CASSSRQGVEV. The DNA of the CDR3 is TGTGCCAGCAGCTCAAGACAGGGGGTGGAGGTC.

This clone was detected a few times. The V call is TRBV2, the J call TRBJ2-5, with unresolved D. The ends were cut back, 6 bases at V and 3 bases at J, with 5 bases in the middle. The CDR3 length is 11 residues. Germline lookup yields CDR1 SNHLY and CDR2 FYNNEI. CDR3 DNA sequence: TGTGCCAGCAGGGCAGAAGAGACCCAGTACTTC. Encoded protein: CASRAEETQYF.

This rearrangement joins TRBV6-6 to TRBJ1-5; 7 bases align to TRBD1. Germline V CDR1 and CDR2: MNHNY, SVGAGI (reference sequence). V lost 5 bases and J lost 0; bases outside the gene matches: 4. The CDR3 runs 15 residues. CDR3 residues: CASSGQEPSNQPQHF. CDR3 DNA sequence: TGTGCCAGCAGTGGACAGGAACCTAGCAATCAGCCCCAGCATTTT.

The chain employs TRBV6-1 and TRBJ1-2; D is possibly TRBD1 (6 bases). Deletions cut 6 bases from V and 4 bases from J, with 12 bases between. This CDR3 contains 13 residues. The germline V gene has CDR1 MNHNS and CDR2 SASEGT. The CDR3 spells CASRVTGRYGYTF. The DNA of the CDR3 is TGTGCCAGCAGAGTTACAGGGCGCTATGGCTACACCTTC.